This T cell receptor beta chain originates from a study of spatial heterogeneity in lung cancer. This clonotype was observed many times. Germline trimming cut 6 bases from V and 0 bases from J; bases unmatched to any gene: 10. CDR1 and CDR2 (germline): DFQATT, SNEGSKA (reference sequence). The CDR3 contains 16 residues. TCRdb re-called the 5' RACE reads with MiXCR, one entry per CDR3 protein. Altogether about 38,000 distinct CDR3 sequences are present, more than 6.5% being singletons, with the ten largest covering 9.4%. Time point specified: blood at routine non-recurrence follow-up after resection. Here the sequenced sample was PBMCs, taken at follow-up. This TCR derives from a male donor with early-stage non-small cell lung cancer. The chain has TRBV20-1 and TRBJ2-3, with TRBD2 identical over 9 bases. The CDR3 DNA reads TGCAGTGCCAACACCCCCCTAGCGGGGAGCACAGATACGCAGTATTTT. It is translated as CSANTPLAGSTDTQYF.